This TCR beta chain emerged from a study of human thymus T cells. Findings and caveats of the study: Repertoires sampled from thymus and blood appeared biased in V and J gene usage. Related studies noted strongly shared thymic repertoires across unrelated people.

Clones were sequenced by immunoSEQ multiplex PCR, and TCRdb holds only the in-frame ones, with some missing. This sample has roughly 86,000 clones; 90% to 97% occur once, and the top ten carry 0.025% to 0.035%. V lost 0 bases, J lost 6 bases, and 21 bases lay in between. This CDR3 spans 18 amino acids. Germline CDR1 reads WSHSY; CDR2 reads SAAADI. In the case of this clone: The antigen remains undetermined.

Corrective heart surgery yielded resections, and these provided the thymus tissue. Healthy Finnish infants undergoing corrective surgery for congenital heart defects provided the donor material. This clonotype was obtained from a boy under two years old with a congenital heart defect but otherwise immunologically healthy. The rearrangement links TRBV10-2 to TRBJ2-1; no definite D call. Sample: thymus tissue. Written as DNA, the CDR3 is TGCGCCAGCAGTGAGTCGCCCCCTGACCACGGTGGGCCCAATGAGCAGTTCTTC. It specifies CASSESPPDHGGPNEQFF.